This T cell receptor delta chain was captured in a study of Vδ1+ human thymocytes. A note on this clone: Antigen: not known.

General study results and limits: In the thymus, TRG and TRD repertoires looked highly polyclonal with Gaussian CDR3 lengths. Donors shared many TRG clonotypes but few TRD clonotypes. Thymic delta-chain repertoires held roughly 19% Vdelta2 sequences and few Vdelta3, despite high sort purity.

V trimming: 0 bases; J trimming: 0 bases; junction bases outside the gene matches: 10. Germline-derived CDR1 and CDR2 are TSWWSYY and QGS. This CDR3 has 18 residues. Extracted RNA was reverse transcribed into cDNA. Pooled V-gene forward primers with one constant-region reverse primer generated the CDR3 amplicons by multiplex PCR. TCRdb reapplied CATT to the multiplex PCR reads. The sample lists about 25,000 delta-chain clones; about 7% were seen once. After alphabeta T cell depletion, CD3+ Vdelta1+ Vdelta2- thymocytes were sorted. Sorted Vdelta1+ thymocytes were roughly 96% to 99.6% pure. The clonotype comes from a girl younger than two who had congenital heart surgery. Sequencing was carried out using Vdelta1+ gamma-delta thymocytes from the thymus. Described subset: FACS-sorted CD3+ TCRalphabeta- TCRVdelta1+ TCRVdelta2- thymocytes. This rearrangement joins TRDV1 to TRDJ1, with 7 bases that match TRDD3. DNA for the CDR3: TGTGCTCTTGGGGAACTCTTTCGGTGGGGGACGTACACCGATAAACTCATCTTT. Translated: CALGELFRWGTYTDKLIF.